The entry below describes one T cell receptor beta chain. The data stem from a study of control samples from healthy donors and cancer patients. Trimming pared 5 bases from V and 5 bases from J, leaving 19 bases between. CDR1 and CDR2 (germline): MNHEY, SMNVEV (reference sequence). The CDR3 runs to 15 residues. Using immunoSEQ multiplex PCR, the repertoire was profiled, and TCRdb retains in-frame clones only, with some absent. The sample holds about 160,000 clones, roughly 89% seen once. Material for sequencing was blood. The TCR comes from a man younger than 45 in good health. J is TRBJ2-7 and V is TRBV27; possible D gene TRBD2, 6 bases. The CDR3: CASSPRRGFLDEQYF. CDR3 nucleotides: TGTGCCAGCAGTCCCCGGAGGGGATTCCTAGACGAGCAGTACTTC.